These 26 T cell receptor beta chains share one sample of origin, sequenced in a study of T cells in Graves' hyperthyroidism and ophthalmopathy. The CDR3 regions of TCR beta were amplified from RNA transcripts. The TCR CDR3 was amplified in a first-round RT-PCR using the HTBI primer set. MiXCR, applied by TCRdb to the multiplex PCR reads, yields one record per CDR3 protein. The repertoire has about 500,000 distinct CDR3 sequences, around 16% of them found once; the top ten carry approximately 30%. The sample consisted of blood. The receptor source for this set is a woman in her twenties or thirties with Graves' ophthalmopathy.

The chain employs TRBV6-5 and TRBJ1-3, with D hard to call. This CDR3 comprises 16 residues. V lost 1 base and J 2 bases, leaving 12 bases between the germline ends. Germline-derived CDR1 and CDR2 are MNHEY and SVGAGI. The CDR3 sequence: CASSYLTSRAGNTIYF. CDR3 sequence (DNA): TGTGCCAGCAGTTACTTGACGTCGAGAGCTGGAAACACCATATATTTT.

The sample holds many counts of this clonotype. V and J are TRBV7-2 and TRBJ2-7; no reliable D call. This CDR3 is built from 12 residues. The germline CDR1 and CDR2 sequences are SGHTA and FQGNSA. V was trimmed by 5 bases and J by 5 bases, leaving 10 bases between them. The CDR3 spells CASSLGWDEQYF. In DNA form, the CDR3 reads TGTGCCAGCAGCCTCGGGTGGGACGAGCAGTACTTC.

This clonotype turned up a few times. A much larger clone lies a single base off, so this may be a read error. This sequence joins TRBV6-2 or TRBV6-3 and TRBJ2-7, with a tentative D call TRBD2 (6 bases). This CDR3 has 14 residues. Germline V gene sequence: CDR1 MNHEY, CDR2 SVGEGT. The V and J ends lost 1 base and 9 bases respectively, with 16 bases between them. The CDR3 loop is CASSYFGTGDGQYF. Here the CDR3 DNA reads TGTGCCAGCAGTTACTTCGGGACGGGGGACGGGCAGTACTTC.

This clonotype was counted many times. The chain is built from TRBV30 and TRBJ2-5; D is uncertain. The germline V gene encodes CDR1 GTSNPN and CDR2 SVGIG (reference sequence). The CDR3 loop spans 17 amino acids. Deletions cut 2 bases from V and 1 base from J, with 20 bases between. CDR3 DNA sequence: TGTGCCTGGAGTTTCTCGAACCCTGAGACTTCCCAAGAGACCCAGTACTTC. Translating it yields CAWSFSNPETSQETQYF.

This clonotype was found many times. This chain joins TRBV20-1 and TRBJ2-7; the D is unclear. V was pared by 4 bases and J by 4 bases, with 8 bases between. The CDR3 totals 11 residues. The V gene's germline CDR1 is DFQATT and CDR2 SNEGSKA (reference sequence). In DNA form, the CDR3 reads TGCAGTGCTACTACCTTATACGAGCAGTACTTC. Translation: CSATTLYEQYF.

This clonotype was seen many times. The V call is TRBV11-3, the J call TRBJ2-1; possibly TRBD2 for D (5 bases). Trimming cost V 2 bases and J 3 bases, with 11 bases left between them. CDR1 is SGHNT, CDR2 YENEEA, per germline. The length of the CDR3 is 15 residues. The CDR3 sequence is CASSLRGRSYNEQFF. In nucleotides, the CDR3 is TGTGCCAGCAGCTTAAGAGGGAGAAGCTACAATGAGCAGTTCTTC.

Many counts were recorded for this clonotype. The chain combines TRBV27 with TRBJ2-7, with D possibly TRBD2 on 6 matching bases. In germline, CDR1 is MNHEY, CDR2 SMNVEV (reference sequence). Trimming took 4 bases from V and 5 from J, leaving 12 bases between them. The CDR3 has 13 amino acids. This CDR3 reads CASSSLAMDEQYF. In DNA, the CDR3 is TGTGCCAGCAGTTCCCTAGCGATGGACGAGCAGTACTTC.

This clonotype was seen only a few times. V is TRBV5-1 and J is TRBJ1-2; D may be TRBD1 (5 bases). This CDR3 has 13 amino acids. Germline CDR1 and CDR2: SGHRS and YFSETQ. Trimming left V 5 bases short and J 8 bases short, with 16 bases between. The CDR3 sequence: CASRTAGFEGYTF. For the CDR3, the DNA is TGCGCCAGCAGAACTGCAGGGTTTGAAGGCTACACCTTC.

The chain is built from TRBV12-3 or TRBV12-4 and TRBJ2-5; the D is unclear. The ends were cut back, 2 bases at V and 7 bases at J, with 5 bases in the middle. The CDR3 sequence is 11 residues long. This CDR3 reads CASSLLVTQYF. In nucleotides, the CDR3 is TGTGCCAGCAGTTTATTGGTGACCCAGTACTTC.

In this sample, this clonotype turned up a few times. This chain connects TRBV6-1 to TRBJ1-2; no reliable D call. V dropped 6 bases and J dropped 1 base, with 9 bases sitting between them. The CDR3 extends over 13 amino acids. Germline V lookup: CDR1 MNHNS, CDR2 SASEGT. CDR3: CASSPMLNYGYTF. CDR3 in DNA: TGTGCCAGCAGCCCCATGCTTAACTATGGCTACACCTTC.

This clonotype was counted at least ten times. The chain combines TRBV20-1 with TRBJ2-3; 13 nucleotides align to TRBD2. J gave up 4 bases and V 6 bases, and 7 bases lay outside the gene matches. Germline loops: CDR1 DFQATT, CDR2 SNEGSKA (reference sequence). This CDR3 is 15 amino acids long. The CDR3 coding sequence is TGCAGTGCCAAAGGGACTAGCGGGATCCCAGATACGCAGTATTTT. Translation gives CSAKGTSGIPDTQYF.

The CDR3 DNA reads TGCGCCAGCAGCTCCCGGGAGGGCCTGAATGAGCAGTTCTTC. It codes for CASSSREGLNEQFF. The rearrangement joins TRBV4-1 to TRBJ2-1; 8 bases agree with TRBD2. This CDR3 spans 14 amino acids. The V segment lost 5 bases and the J segment 7 bases; nucleotides outside the gene matches: 7. Germline V gene data show CDR1 as MGHRA and CDR2 as YSYEKL.

This clonotype appeared once. The chain combines TRBV7-9 with TRBJ2-1; 8 nucleotides match TRBD2. The trim removed 7 bases at V and 5 bases at J, leaving 7 bases unmatched. The CDR3 is 14 amino acids. Per germline, CDR1 SEHNR and CDR2 FQNEAQ (reference sequence). This chain's CDR3 is CASIKAGVHNEQFF. CDR3 bases: TGTGCCAGCATCAAAGCGGGGGTACACAATGAGCAGTTCTTC.

V and J are TRBV20-1 and TRBJ2-2; D unresolved. Germline V lookup: CDR1 DFQATT, CDR2 SNEGSKA (reference sequence). V was shortened by 0 bases and J by 2 bases, with 13 bases between the two germline ends. The CDR3 runs to 16 residues. CDR3 bases: TGCAGTGCTAGAGACCCTAGAATCCCAAACACCGGGGAGCTGTTTTTT. It specifies CSARDPRIPNTGELFF.

This clonotype was detected ten times or more. The rearrangement uses TRBV7-8 and TRBJ2-7; D gene uncertain. V gave up 1 base and J gave up 3 bases, with 7 bases separating them. The CDR3 runs 13 residues. From germline, CDR1 is SGHVS and CDR2 FQNEAQ. The CDR3 DNA reads as TGTGCCAGCAGCTTAGAACAGATCTACGAGCAGTACTTC. This translates into CASSLEQIYEQYF. Looking up the rest from reference TRBV7-8 and TRBJ2-7 gives the full variable domain: GAGVSQSPRYKVAKRGQDVALRCDPISGHVSLFWYQQALGQGPEFLTYFQNEAQLDKSGLPSDRFFAERPEGSVSTLKIQRTQQEDSAVYLCASSLEQIYEQYFGPGTRLTVT.

This clonotype was recorded a few times. This chain connects TRBV19 to TRBJ2-3; TRBD2 agrees at 9 bases. V dropped 5 bases and J dropped 2; count of bases not matched to a gene: 5. Germline V CDR1 and CDR2: LNHDA, SQIVND (reference sequence). The CDR3 totals 15 residues. CDR3 bases: TGTGCCAGTAGTGGTAGCGGGAGTTTCACAGATACGCAGTATTTT. Encoded protein: CASSGSGSFTDTQYF.

With regard to this clonotype: This likely comes from a read error, as the CDR3 has no conserved phenylalanine or tryptophan at its end. The V and J genes are TRBV11-2 and TRBJ2-7; no clear D. The CDR3 covers 14 residues. Germline lookup yields CDR1 SGHAT and CDR2 FQNNGV. V was cut by 6 bases and J by 4 bases, with 16 bases left in between. The CDR3 sequence: CASRMVSKLYEQYL. The CDR3 nucleotides read TGTGCCAGCAGAATGGTCAGCAAACTTTACGAGCAGTACCTC.

This rearrangement joins TRBV20-1 to TRBJ2-5; 15 nucleotides match TRBD2. Trimming at V came to 5 bases and at J to 6 bases, leaving 7 bases not matched to a gene. This CDR3 comprises 15 residues. From germline, CDR1 is DFQATT and CDR2 SNEGSKA (reference sequence). In DNA, the CDR3 is TGCAGTGCTGCCCACGGACTAGCGGGAGGGAAGACCCAGTACTTC. Protein: CSAAHGLAGGKTQYF.

This clonotype was seen only a few times. The rearrangement links TRBV10-3 to TRBJ2-2; the D gene could be TRBD1 or TRBD2 (5 bases each). The CDR3 consists of 16 residues. CDR1 is ENHRY and CDR2 is SYGVKD in the germline V gene. V gave up 6 bases and J gave up 5 bases, with 19 bases separating them. The CDR3 protein is CAIRPDGSGRTGELFF. Written as DNA, the CDR3 is TGTGCCATCAGGCCTGATGGGTCAGGGAGAACCGGGGAGCTGTTTTTT.

This clonotype came up a few times. The chain couples TRBV12-5 to TRBJ2-1; possibly TRBD2 for D (6 bases). This CDR3 spans 13 amino acids. From germline, CDR1 is LGHNT and CDR2 FRNRAP. V was cut by 7 bases and J by 10 bases, with 17 bases left in between. The CDR3 DNA is TGTGCTAGTGTCGTGGAAGGGGCGGGGGAGCAGTTCTTC. This sequence encodes CASVVEGAGEQFF. Looking up the rest from reference TRBV12-5 and TRBJ2-1 gives the full variable domain: DARVTQTPRHKVTEMGQEVTMRCQPILGHNTVFWYRQTMMQGLELLAYFRNRAPLDDSGMPKDRFSAEMPDATLATLKIQPSEPRDSAVYFCASVVEGAGEQFFGPGTRLTVL.

On this clonotype: A much larger clone lies a single base off, so this may be a read error. The V and J genes are TRBV3-1 and TRBJ2-5; D gene unclear. The J call may be mistaken, given a closer DNA end match to TRBJ2-1. CDR1 LGHDT and CDR2 YNNKEL come from the germline V gene (reference sequence). This CDR3 is built from 14 residues. This CDR3 is CASSQVGRQETQFF. The CDR3 region has the DNA TGTGCCAGCAGCCAAGTCGGCCGCCAAGAGACCCAGTTCTTC.

This clonotype has a handful of counts. The chain has TRBV20-1 and TRBJ1-6; D is undetermined. Trimming pared 2 bases from V and 0 bases from J, leaving 8 bases between. The CDR3 sequence is 15 residues long. From germline, CDR1 is DFQATT and CDR2 SNEGSKA (reference sequence). The CDR3 DNA is TGCAGTGCTAGACAGAGCAGCTCCTATAATTCACCCCTCCACTTT. Protein product: CSARQSSSYNSPLHF.

This clonotype was detected many times. The rearrangement joins TRBV2 to TRBJ2-3; TRBD2 matches 7 bases. Germline V gene sequence: CDR1 SNHLY, CDR2 FYNNEI. J was trimmed by 0 bases and V by 7 bases; bases with no gene match: 4. This CDR3 is built from 14 residues. CDR3 nucleotide sequence: TGTGCCAGCAATAGGGACTATAGCACAGATACGCAGTATTTT. Protein sequence: CASNRDYSTDTQYF.

The CDR3 DNA is TGTGCCAGCAGCGACGAAGGCCTTACCTACAATGAGCAGTTCTTC. It is translated as CASSDEGLTYNEQFF. The chain carries TRBV9 and TRBJ2-1; D uncertain. The CDR3 contains 15 residues. Germline CDR1 reads SGDLS; CDR2 reads YYNGEE. The V end was cut by 3 bases, the J end by 2 bases, with 12 bases between.

The chain carries TRBV7-6 and TRBJ1-4; maybe TRBD1 (5 bases). Deletions cut 1 base from V and 6 bases from J, with 18 bases between. Germline assignment: CDR1 SGHVS and CDR2 FNYEAQ. The CDR3 runs to 17 residues. In DNA, the CDR3 is TGTGCCAGCAGCTTAGTCGGTCGCGCGGGGGAGCATGAAAAACTGTTTTTT. Translation: CASSLVGRAGEHEKLFF.

This chain uses TRBV7-2 with TRBJ2-5; tentatively, D is TRBD1 or TRBD2 (5 bases each). The CDR3 contains 16 residues. Germline-derived CDR1 and CDR2 are SGHTA and FQGNSA. Trimming removed 2 bases at V and 5 bases at J, with 18 bases between. In DNA, the CDR3 is TGTGCCAGCAGCTTAACCCTCGGGGCGTCTGAGGAGACCCAGTACTTC. Amino acids: CASSLTLGASEETQYF.